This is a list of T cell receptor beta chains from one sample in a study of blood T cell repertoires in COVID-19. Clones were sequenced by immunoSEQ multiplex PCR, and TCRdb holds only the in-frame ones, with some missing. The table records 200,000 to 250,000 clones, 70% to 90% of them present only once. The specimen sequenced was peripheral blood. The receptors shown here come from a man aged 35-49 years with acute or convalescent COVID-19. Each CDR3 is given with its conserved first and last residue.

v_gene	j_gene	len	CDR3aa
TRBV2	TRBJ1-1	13	CASSEAGETEAFF
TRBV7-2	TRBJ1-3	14	CASSPPGRGNTIYF
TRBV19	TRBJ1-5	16	CASSIKTGGDDQPQHF
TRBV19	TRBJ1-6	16	CASSRWTGDINSPLHF
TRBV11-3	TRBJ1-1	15	CASSAGQGRTTEAFF
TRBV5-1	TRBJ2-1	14	CASSLLRGGGEQFF
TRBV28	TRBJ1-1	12	CASNDRDTEAFF
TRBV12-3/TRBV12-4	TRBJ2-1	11	CASSLGGEQFF
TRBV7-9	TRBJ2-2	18	CASSLGHIAGGDTGELFF
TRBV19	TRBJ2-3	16	CASSTRQGGSPDTQYF
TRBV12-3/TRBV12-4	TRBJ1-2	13	CASTLDSNYGYTF
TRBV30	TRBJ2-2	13	CAWSVLSTGELFF
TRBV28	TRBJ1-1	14	CASSGRGGRTEAFF
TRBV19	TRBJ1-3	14	CATRQGTSGNTIYF
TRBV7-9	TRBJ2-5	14	CASSRGGPEETQYF
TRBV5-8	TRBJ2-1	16	CATTKGRGGARNEQFF
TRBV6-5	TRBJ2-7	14	CASMIQGTYHEQYF
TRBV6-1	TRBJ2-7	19	CASSEAIIRRGVLSYEQYF
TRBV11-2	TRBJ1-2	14	CASSRDRDGPGYTF
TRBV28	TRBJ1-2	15	CASSFFPSGGYGYTF
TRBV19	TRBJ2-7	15	CASTLSGDGSYEQYF
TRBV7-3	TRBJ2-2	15	CASRRTSGRTGELFF
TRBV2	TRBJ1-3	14	CASSGTGLGNTIYF
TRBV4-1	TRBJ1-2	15	CASSQAGGTGNGYTF
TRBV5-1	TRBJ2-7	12	CASNRDGYEQYF
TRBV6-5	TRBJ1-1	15	CASSRTGGRGAEAFF
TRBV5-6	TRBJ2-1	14	CASSDETGYNEQFF
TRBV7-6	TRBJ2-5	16	CASSLAPGQVVETQYF
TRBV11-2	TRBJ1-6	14	CASRKPGQYSPLHF
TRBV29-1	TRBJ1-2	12	CSVQAEPGGYTF
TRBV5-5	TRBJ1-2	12	CASGGQNYGYTF
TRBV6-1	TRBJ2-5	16	CASSVIAGGSQETQYF
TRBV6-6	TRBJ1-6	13	CASSSGTVSPLHF
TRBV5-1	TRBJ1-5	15	CASSGGTGVNQPQHF
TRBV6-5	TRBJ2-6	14	CASSPGLGANVLTF
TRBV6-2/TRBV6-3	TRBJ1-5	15	CASSSGDRIYQPQHF
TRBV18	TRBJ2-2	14	CASIQEMNTGELFF
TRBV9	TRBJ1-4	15	CASSGRGGGKEKLFF
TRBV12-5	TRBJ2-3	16	CVSGSGYGPGTDTQYF
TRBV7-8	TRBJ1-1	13	CASTDYTNTEAFF
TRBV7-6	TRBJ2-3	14	CASSSLQGWNTQYF
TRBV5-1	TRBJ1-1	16	CASRFDRGNINTEAFF
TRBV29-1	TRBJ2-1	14	CSVGLRGSYNEQFF
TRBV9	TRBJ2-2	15	CASTAPGTASRELFF
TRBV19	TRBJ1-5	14	CASSTGQHNQPQHF
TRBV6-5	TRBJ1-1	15	CASRWGGVQNTEAFF
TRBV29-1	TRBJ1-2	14	CSVEGPQGSYGYTF
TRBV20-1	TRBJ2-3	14	CSASLPQSTDTQYF
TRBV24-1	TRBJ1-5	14	CATSESSRNQPQHF